The sequence of this T cell receptor (beta chain) was determined in a study of Ad26.COV2.S vaccination and SARS-CoV-2 variants. Notes on the study in general: After vaccination, reports described spike-specific CD8+ and CD4+ T cell responses as showing substantial breadth.

To note about this clone: Its cognate antigen is unknown.

The repertoire was sequenced with immunoSEQ multiplex PCR; TCRdb's copy has only in-frame clones and lacks some. The data show 350,000 to 500,000 clones, about 90% seen once. Between the trimmed V and J ends, which lost 3 bases and 0 bases, there was a span of 10 bases. The length of the CDR3 is 14 residues. Germline V gene data show CDR1 as SGHNT and CDR2 as YYREEE (reference sequence). Treatment indicated: roughly 20 received Ad26.COV2.S at low or high dose, single or two shots; 5 received placebo; per-sample allocation not given. Day 63 after the first vaccine or placebo injection was the time point for sampling. An 18-55-year-old adult in Boston served as donor.

This chain joins TRBV5-4 and TRBJ2-7; either TRBD1 or TRBD2 may supply D (5 bases each). The clonotype was recovered from a person aged 18-65 years who received the Ad26.COV2.S COVID-19 vaccine or a placebo. The sample was peripheral blood, taken in a trial of Ad26.COV2.S vaccine versus placebo. The CDR3 loop is CASSYGTGSYEQYF. The CDR3, as DNA: TGTGCCAGCAGCTACGGGACGGGCTCCTACGAGCAGTACTTC.